The clone carrying this T cell receptor beta chain was picked up a small number of times. Antigen: not known. TCRdb fed the reads into MiXCR, producing one record per CDR3 protein. The sample shows under 800,000 distinct CDR3 sequences, 24% of them seen only once. These data come from a study of T cell repertoires in cytomegalovirus infection. Background on the study: The public TCR beta signatures pointed to both CMV infection and matching HLA type. Notes on the study in general: In two of eight donors, the top clonotype was HLA-C-restricted CMV-specific. Of the TCR beta families, the public ones yielded a cumulative frequency that identified carriers of CMV plus the relevant HLA.

The receptor's source is a human donor in good health (CMV status not recorded). Some clones in this sample may be carry-over from other donors' samples. What was sequenced was CD8+ T cells from PBMCs.

The CDR3 bases are TGTGCCAGCAGCCCCCCACTAGGCCCTGGGGCCAACGTCCTGACTTTC. Translated, it gives CASSPPLGPGANVLTF. V usage is TRBV7-4 and J usage is TRBJ2-6, with a possible D match to TRBD2 (5 bases). The CDR3 length is 16 residues. Germline V gene lookup returns CDR1 SGHVT and CDR2 SQSDAQ. V was shortened by 5 bases and J by 2 bases, with 13 bases between the two germline ends.